Included here is one TCR beta chain sequence, with context. This entry comes from a study of T cell repertoires in cytomegalovirus infection. V was shortened by 1 base and J by 1 base, with 7 bases between the two germline ends. The CDR3 runs 14 residues. Germline V gene sequence: CDR1 SEHNR, CDR2 FQNEAQ (reference sequence). TCRdb itself ran the reads through MiXCR, one entry per CDR3 protein. The data contain fewer than 550,000 distinct CDR3 sequences, roughly a third of them seen just once; the ten biggest clones take up roughly 13%. The chain uses TRBV7-9 and TRBJ1-2; D gene unclear. Specimen: PBMCs. The origin of this receptor is a human donor in good health (CMV status not recorded). Some clones in this sample may be carry-over from other donors' samples. This CDR3 reads CASSLETFNYGYTF. In nucleotides, the CDR3 is TGTGCCAGCAGCTTAGAGACTTTTAACTATGGCTACACCTTC.